This T cell receptor beta chain is from a study of breast tumors, draining lymph nodes, adjacent tissues. Study results and caveats: That most tumor T cells come from lymph nodes remained unproven. Data fit most tumor T cells coming from lymph node, expanding in tumor. Compared with lymph nodes, tumors were less diverse; compared with nontumor tissue, more.

Both ends counted, the CDR3 spans 14 residues. Germline CDR1 reads SGHTA; CDR2 reads FQGNSA. TCRdb re-analysed the multiplex PCR reads in MiXCR, keeping a single row per CDR3 protein. The sample yields 270,000 or so distinct CDR3 sequences, roughly 30% seen once. Turning to this clonotype: Its antigen is unidentified. A read error is likely, as this CDR3 ends without the conserved phenylalanine or tryptophan. Because the CDR3's place on the DNA is in doubt, the DNA is left out and the CDR3 is given as listed by TCRdb.

Axillary draining lymph nodes of breast cancer patients supplied the node samples. The sample consisted of axillary lymph node tissue. The TCR comes from a female donor with breast cancer. Some clones in this sample may be carry-over from other donors' samples. J is TRBJ1-2 and V is TRBV7-2; whether TRBD1, the table's D call, matches the DNA was not checked. The CDR3 reads CASTTWSGVDGDTL.